This is a list of T cell receptor beta chains from one sample in a study of blood T cells in healthy people across ages. TCRdb recomputed calls from the 5' RACE reads with MiXCR, one row per CDR3 protein. The sample yields 850,000 to 1,300,000 distinct CDR3 sequences, 40% to 45% seen once. The sample was blood. Every receptor here comes from a woman aged 55-70 years in good health. The CDR3 runs from the conserved cysteine through the conserved F or W. The order of the fields is CDR3 length, J gene, V gene, D gene, clone size, CDR3 protein, CDR3 DNA. A D gene is named only where the DNA matches it firmly. Size values are once, few and many counts, or a class for expanded clones, and some rows have none.

>12|TRBJ2-1|TRBV5-1|NA|NA
CASSLEPGQWFF
TGCGCCAGCAGCTTGGAACCGGGACAATGGTTCTTC
>13|TRBJ2-5|TRBV25-1|NA|NA
CASSHGLQETQYF
TGTGCCAGCAGTCATGGGTTACAAGAGACCCAGTACTTC
>14|TRBJ2-5|TRBV4-1|NA|NA
CASSQGPSGETQYF
TGCGCCAGCAGCCAGGGACCTTCGGGGGAGACCCAGTACTTC
>15|TRBJ2-2|TRBV4-2|TRBD1|few
CASGLTGVNTGELFF
TGTGCCAGTGGGCTGACAGGGGTGAACACCGGGGAGCTGTTTTTT
>14|TRBJ1-2|TRBV29-1|NA|NA
CSVEDLYRRYGYTF
TGCAGCGTTGAAGATCTTTACCGGCGCTATGGCTACACCTTC
>13|TRBJ1-1|TRBV12-3/TRBV12-4|NA|NA
CASSARAGAEAFF
TGTGCCAGCAGTGCTCGGGCCGGGGCTGAAGCTTTCTTT
>19|TRBJ2-2|TRBV3-1|NA|NA
CASSQGIRMGTKYTGELFF
TGTGCCAGCAGCCAAGGGATACGAATGGGGACAAAATACACCGGGGAGCTGTTTTTT
>15|TRBJ2-1|TRBV6-2/TRBV6-3|NA|NA
CASSYRQTTYNEQFF
TGTGCCAGCAGTTACCGACAAACAACGTACAATGAGCAGTTCTTC
>12|TRBJ2-5|TRBV25-1|TRBD2|NA
CATGLAMYKQYF
TGTGCCACCGGACTAGCGATGTACAAGCAGTACTTC
>13|TRBJ2-7|TRBV6-2/TRBV6-3|NA|NA
CASSSVAPYEQYF
TGTGCCAGCAGTTCGGTAGCACCCTACGAGCAGTACTTC
>14|TRBJ1-6|TRBV6-2/TRBV6-3|NA|few
CASSYSTTNSPLHF
TGTGCCAGCAGTTACTCGACGACCAATTCACCCCTCCACTTT
>13|TRBJ1-2|TRBV5-1|NA|NA
CASSSDRRYGYTF
TGCGCCAGCAGCTCCGACCGGCGCTATGGCTACACCTTC
>17|TRBJ2-3|TRBV5-1|NA|few
CASSLWGSAEVLDTQYF
TGCGCCAGCAGCTTGTGGGGTTCAGCGGAGGTCTTAGATACGCAGTATTTT
>18|TRBJ2-7|TRBV20-1|TRBD2|NA
CSAREGGATSGSLYEQYF
TGCAGTGCTAGAGAAGGTGGGGCAACTAGCGGGAGTCTCTACGAGCAGTACTTC
>15|TRBJ2-7|TRBV6-1|TRBD2|few
CASRTWEGGFHEQYF
TGTGCCAGCAGGACTTGGGAGGGAGGGTTCCACGAGCAGTACTTC
>13|TRBJ2-7|TRBV21-1|NA|NA
CARQLARYYEQYF
TGTGCCAGGCAACTAGCGCGCTACTACGAGCAGTACTTC
>14|TRBJ2-2|TRBV28|TRBD2|once
CASSLAGGGGELFF
TGTGCCAGCAGCCTAGCGGGAGGAGGCGGGGAGCTGTTTTTT
>14|TRBJ2-5|TRBV10-2|TRBD2|few
CASIPSGSGETQYF
TGCGCCAGCATTCCTAGCGGGAGCGGAGAGACCCAGTACTTC
>15|TRBJ2-2|TRBV12-3/TRBV12-4|TRBD1|NA
CASSKRGPGTGELFF
TGTGCCAGCTCCAAGAGGGGGCCTGGGACGGGGGAGCTGTTTTTT
>15|TRBJ2-7|TRBV2|NA|NA
CASSEGSGLLPEQYF
TGTGCCAGCAGTGAAGGCTCGGGGTTATTGCCCGAGCAGTACTTC
>15|TRBJ1-2|TRBV5-1|TRBD1|NA
CASSLAGQGERGYTF
TGCGCCAGCAGCTTGGCGGGACAGGGGGAGCGGGGCTACACCTTC
>15|TRBJ2-5|TRBV11-2|TRBD2|NA
CASSSGGSVPETQYF
TGTGCCAGCAGCTCGGGCGGGAGCGTTCCAGAGACCCAGTACTTC
>16|TRBJ2-3|TRBV11-2|NA|few
CASSLDQGWSTDTQYF
TGTGCCAGCAGCTTAGATCAGGGGTGGAGCACAGATACGCAGTATTTT
>18|TRBJ2-5|TRBV29-1|NA|few
CSVEVGLSFLGRGETQYF
TGCAGCGTTGAAGTTGGCCTTAGTTTCTTGGGGCGAGGGGAGACCCAGTACTTC
>14|TRBJ2-1|TRBV28|NA|NA
CASIEGQPYNEQFF
TGTGCCAGCATTGAAGGGCAACCTTACAATGAGCAGTTCTTC
>14|TRBJ2-7|TRBV7-9|NA|NA
CASSLGFQRSEQYF
TGTGCCAGCAGCTTAGGCTTCCAGCGCTCCGAGCAGTACTTC
>13|TRBJ1-2|TRBV5-1|NA|NA
CASSVDINYGYTF
TGCGCCAGCAGCGTGGACATTAACTATGGCTACACCTTC
>15|TRBJ2-1|TRBV12-3/TRBV12-4|TRBD2|few
CASGSNIAGGNEQFF
TGTGCCAGCGGATCTAACATAGCGGGGGGGAATGAGCAGTTCTTC
>15|TRBJ2-7|TRBV27|TRBD1|few
CASSLREGAYYEQYF
TGTGCCAGCAGTCTCAGAGAGGGGGCTTATTACGAGCAGTACTTC
>18|TRBJ2-7|TRBV12-3/TRBV12-4|TRBD2|few
CASSPLAGAPSSYNEQYF
TGTGCCAGCAGTCCACTAGCGGGAGCCCCTAGCTCCTACAATGAGCAGTACTTC
>15|TRBJ2-7|TRBV9|TRBD2|NA
CASSVGGTSAYEQYF
TGTGCCAGCAGCGTGGGGGGGACTAGCGCCTACGAGCAGTACTTC
>18|TRBJ2-7|TRBV20-1|TRBD1|many
CSARLRQGAREGTYEQYF
TGCAGTGCTAGGCTCCGACAGGGGGCGCGAGAGGGGACTTACGAGCAGTACTTC
>18|TRBJ2-4|TRBV6-2/TRBV6-3|TRBD2|few
CASSTGLAGGLAKNIQYF
TGTGCCAGCAGTACCGGACTAGCGGGAGGGCTAGCCAAAAACATTCAGTACTTC
>14|TRBJ2-7|TRBV5-1|NA|few
CASSSGPRFDEQYF
TGCGCCAGCTCATCCGGACCCAGATTTGACGAGCAGTACTTC
>16|TRBJ2-1|TRBV16|TRBD1|NA
CVSSPGTGGPYNEQFF
TGTGTCAGCAGCCCCGGGACAGGGGGGCCCTACAATGAGCAGTTCTTC
>14|TRBJ2-3|TRBV11-2|NA|once
CASSLGQGRRTQYF
TGTGCCAGCAGCTTAGGGCAGGGTCGGCGTACGCAGTATTTT
>14|TRBJ1-3|TRBV27|NA|few
CASKERGAGNTIYF
TGTGCCAGCAAGGAAAGGGGGGCTGGAAACACCATATATTTT
>14|TRBJ2-4|TRBV5-1|TRBD1|NA
CASKTGSAKNIQYF
TGCGCCAGCAAGACAGGGTCGGCCAAAAACATTCAGTACTTC
>16|TRBJ2-5|TRBV4-2|TRBD1|NA
CASSQGPGTGDGTQYF
TGTGCCAGCAGCCAAGGCCCTGGGACAGGGGATGGGACCCAGTACTTC
>14|TRBJ1-2|TRBV6-5|NA|NA
CASSYTSTPLGYTF
TGTGCCAGCAGTTACACCTCGACTCCTCTTGGCTACACCTTC
>18|TRBJ2-3|TRBV4-1|TRBD2|once
CASSPIVGTSELTDTQYF
TGCGCCAGCAGCCCTATAGTGGGGACTAGCGAGTTGACAGATACGCAGTATTTT
>15|TRBJ2-6|TRBV6-5|TRBD1|few
CASSYEAGGYDVLTF
TGTGCCAGCAGTTACGAAGCAGGGGGTTACGACGTCCTGACTTTC
>19|TRBJ2-3|TRBV4-1|NA|NA
CASSQDPRSGGTSTDTQYF
TGCGCCAGCAGCCAAGATCCCAGGTCGGGCGGAACCAGCACAGATACGCAGTATTTT
>16|TRBJ2-5|TRBV24-1|TRBD1|many
CATSDAGQGEQETQYF
TGTGCCACCAGTGATGCCGGACAGGGGGAACAAGAGACCCAGTACTTC
>12|TRBJ2-5|TRBV12-3/TRBV12-4|TRBD1|NA
CASRRQGETQYF
TGTGCCAGCAGACGACAGGGAGAGACCCAGTACTTC
>16|TRBJ2-3|TRBV3-1|TRBD2|few
CASSQLPAGGSDTQYF
TGTGCCAGCAGCCAACTCCCAGCGGGAGGTTCAGATACGCAGTATTTT
>15|TRBJ2-7|TRBV6-5|TRBD1|NA
CASSSGTGPSYEQYF
TGTGCCAGCAGTTCCGGGACAGGGCCTTCCTACGAGCAGTACTTC
>13|TRBJ1-2|TRBV3-1|NA|few
CASSQGSSRGYTF
TGTGCCAGCAGCCAAGGATCATCTCGGGGCTACACCTTC
>11|TRBJ1-1|TRBV29-1|NA|few
CSVSTNTEAFF
TGCAGCGTTTCCACGAACACTGAAGCTTTCTTT